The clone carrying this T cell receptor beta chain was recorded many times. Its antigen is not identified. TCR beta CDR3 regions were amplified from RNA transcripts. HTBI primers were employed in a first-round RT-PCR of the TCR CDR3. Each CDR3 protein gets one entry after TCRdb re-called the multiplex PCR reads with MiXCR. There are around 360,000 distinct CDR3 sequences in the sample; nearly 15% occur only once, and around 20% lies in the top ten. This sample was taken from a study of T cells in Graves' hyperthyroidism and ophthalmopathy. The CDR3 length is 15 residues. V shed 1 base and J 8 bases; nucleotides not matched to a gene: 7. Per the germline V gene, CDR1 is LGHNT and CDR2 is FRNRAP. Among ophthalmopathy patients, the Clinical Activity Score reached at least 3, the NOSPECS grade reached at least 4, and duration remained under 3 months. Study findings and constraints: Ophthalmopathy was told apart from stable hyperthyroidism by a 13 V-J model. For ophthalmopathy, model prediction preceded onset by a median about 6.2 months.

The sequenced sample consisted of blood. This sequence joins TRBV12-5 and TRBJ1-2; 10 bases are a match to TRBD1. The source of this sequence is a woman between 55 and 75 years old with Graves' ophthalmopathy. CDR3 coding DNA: TGTGCTAGTGGTTTGGCTCCCGGGACAGGGGACGGCTACACCTTC. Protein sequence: CASGLAPGTGDGYTF.